The 11 T cell receptor beta chains below were found in one sample sequenced in a study of T cell responses to AZD1222 COVID-19 vaccine (dated by TCRdb to about 2021). In light of the paper, this sample's time point label describes: baseline before first vaccination. Libraries were built with the immunoSEQ multiplex PCR assay. TCRdb took over this immuneACCESS table, retaining in-frame rearrangements with V and J assigned. Such tables are incomplete; in checked studies, under half of the missing clones stem from an unresolved V gene, and the remainder is unexplained. The sample table shows roughly 100,000 clones, and roughly 90% are seen once. The ten biggest clones cover around 2.5% of the sample. The source was peripheral blood, collected on day 0 of AZD1222 vaccination. All receptors come from an adult in good health.

This clone came up a few times. This sequence joins TRBV19 and TRBJ1-5; TRBD1 matches at 7 bases. J gave up 7 bases and V 5 bases, and 8 bases lay outside the gene matches. The CDR3 length is 14 residues. Germline CDR1 and CDR2: LNHDA and SQIVND (reference sequence). The CDR3 spells CASSPRGPAQPQHF. DNA of the CDR3: TGTGCCAGTAGTCCAAGGGGGCCGGCGCAGCCCCAGCATTTT.

V gene TRBV10-3 combines with J gene TRBJ1-3; no clear D gene. Trimming shortened V by 3 bases and J by 0 bases, and 9 bases separated the two germline ends. The CDR3 is made up of 15 amino acids. Germline assignment: CDR1 ENHRY and CDR2 SYGVKD. CDR3 nucleotide sequence: TGTGCCATCAGTGATCTCCGGAGCTCTGGAAACACCATATATTTT. Residues: CAISDLRSSGNTIYF.

V and J are TRBV12-3 or TRBV12-4 and TRBJ2-7, with D possibly called TRBD1 or TRBD2 (6 bases each). V was trimmed by 6 bases and J by 5 bases, leaving 14 bases between them. This CDR3 comprises 13 residues. The CDR3 reads CASSRGGLHEQYF. CDR3 sequence (DNA): TGTGCCAGCAGCAGGGGAGGTCTCCACGAGCAGTACTTC.

The V gene is TRBV5-1, the J gene TRBJ1-2; TRBD1 matches 9 bases. The V gene's germline CDR1 is SGHRS and CDR2 YFSETQ. Losses at the gene ends were 0 bases for V and 3 bases for J; bases not matched to a gene: 0. The CDR3 runs to 14 residues. CDR3 in amino acids: CASSLGDRDYGYTF. In DNA form, the CDR3 reads TGCGCCAGCAGCTTGGGGGACAGGGACTATGGCTACACCTTC. The variable domain in full, completed from reference TRBV5-1 and TRBJ1-2, reads KAGVTQTPRYLIKTRGQQVTLSCSPISGHRSVSWYQQTPGQGLQFLFEYFSETQRNKGNFPGRFSGRQFSNSRSEMNVSTLELGDSALYLCASSLGDRDYGYTFGSGTRLTVV.

The chain recombines TRBV4-1 with TRBJ1-2; the D gene is possibly TRBD1 (5 bases). Germline lookup yields CDR1 MGHRA and CDR2 YSYEKL. The CDR3 runs 16 residues. Trimming pared 0 bases from V and 4 bases from J, leaving 15 bases between. For the CDR3, the DNA is TGCGCCAGCAGCCAAGATTTGGGGGGTGGGGGCTATGGCTACACCTTC. This translates into CASSQDLGGGGYGYTF.

The chain has TRBV9 and TRBJ2-2; tentatively, D is TRBD2 (7 bases). Per the germline V gene, CDR1 is SGDLS and CDR2 is YYNGEE. The CDR3 covers 17 residues. V lost 4 bases, J lost 5 bases, and 21 bases lay in between. The CDR3 reads CASSPKGGTSGTGELFF. CDR3 DNA: TGTGCCAGCAGCCCGAAGGGGGGGACCTCGGGGACCGGGGAGCTGTTTTTT. Complete variable domain (other parts from reference TRBV9 and TRBJ2-2): DSGVTQTPKHLITATGQRVTLRCSPRSGDLSVYWYQQSLDQGLQFLIQYYNGEERAKGNILERFSAQQFPDLHSELNLSSLELGDSALYFCASSPKGGTSGTGELFFGEGSRLTVL.

The rearrangement uses TRBV12-3 or TRBV12-4 and TRBJ1-4, with TRBD1 matching 7 bases. V lost 5 bases, J lost 8 bases, and 5 bases stayed unmatched. The CDR3 consists of 13 residues. The CDR3 DNA follows: TGTGCCAGCAGTCCCAGACAGGGCGAAAAACTGTTTTTT. Its translation: CASSPRQGEKLFF.

The chain employs TRBV18 and TRBJ1-5; tentative D call: TRBD1 (5 bases). Germline assignment: CDR1 KGHSH and CDR2 LQKENI. The ends were cut back, 2 bases at V and 3 bases at J, with 11 bases in the middle. This CDR3 has 15 amino acids. Here the CDR3 reads CASSPGPQDNQPQHF. CDR3 bases: TGTGCCAGCTCACCAGGTCCACAGGACAATCAGCCCCAGCATTTT.

This clone was seen just once. An end of the junction does not agree with germline; a read error may underlie this. The sample has other DNA sequences that encode this CDR3 too. V is TRBV27 and J is TRBJ1-4; possibly TRBD1 for D (5 bases). This CDR3 is built from 15 residues. CDR1 and CDR2 (germline): MNHEY, SMNVEV (reference sequence). The CDR3, as DNA: TGTGCCAGCAGTCTATCAGGGACCTATAATGAAAAACTGTTTTTT. Its translation: CASSLSGTYNEKLFF.

This clone was seen only a few times. The chain carries TRBV18 and TRBJ1-3, with 7 bases lining up with TRBD1. V dropped 4 bases and J dropped 0; count of bases not matched to a gene: 12. The CDR3 contains 18 residues. The germline V gene has CDR1 KGHSH and CDR2 LQKENI. CDR3 nucleotide sequence: TGTGCCAGCTCACGACGGGTACAGGGGAGAGACTCTGGAAACACCATATATTTT. Amino acids: CASSRRVQGRDSGNTIYF.

This chain joins TRBV21-1 and TRBJ2-2; the D call in the table, TRBD2, was not verified against the DNA. TRBV21-1 is noted as a pseudogene. This CDR3 contains 16 residues. The CDR3 reads CASSSPPGDNTGELFF. CDR3 nucleotides: TGTGCCAGCAGCAGCCCCCCCGGGGATAACACCGGGGAGCTGTTTTTT.